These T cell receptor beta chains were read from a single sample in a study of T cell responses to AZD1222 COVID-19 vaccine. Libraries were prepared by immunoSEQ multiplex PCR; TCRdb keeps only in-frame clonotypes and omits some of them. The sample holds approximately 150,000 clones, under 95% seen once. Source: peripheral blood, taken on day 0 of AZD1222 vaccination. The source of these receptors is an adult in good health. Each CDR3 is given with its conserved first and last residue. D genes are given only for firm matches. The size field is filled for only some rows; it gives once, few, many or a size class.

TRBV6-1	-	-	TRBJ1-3	TGTGCCAGCAGTGAATTGATTAGGATTGTCCTGGGGGGAAACACCATATATTTT	CASSELIRIVLGGNTIYF
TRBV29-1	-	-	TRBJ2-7	TGCAGCGTTGAAGCAGGGCTCTACGAGCAGTACTTC	CSVEAGLYEQYF
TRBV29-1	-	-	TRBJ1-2	TGCAGCGTTAATCAGGGAGACTATGGCTACACCTTC	CSVNQGDYGYTF
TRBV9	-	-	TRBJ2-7	TGTGCCAGCAGCGTAGGTCAGACTCCCTACGAGCAGTACTTC	CASSVGQTPYEQYF
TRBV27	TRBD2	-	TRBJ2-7	TGTGCCAGCAGTTTGCGGGAGTCCTACGAGCAGTACTTC	CASSLRESYEQYF
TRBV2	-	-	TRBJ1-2	TGTGCCAGCAGTGAAGGGGGCGGAGGTAGTCACACCTTC	CASSEGGGGSHTF
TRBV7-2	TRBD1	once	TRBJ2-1	TGTGCCAGCAGCAGACCGGGACAGGCGGGGAATGAGCAGTTCTTC	CASSRPGQAGNEQFF
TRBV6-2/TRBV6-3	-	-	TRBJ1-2	TGTGCCAGCAGTCTCAGCGTTATCGGATATGGCTACACCTTC	CASSLSVIGYGYTF
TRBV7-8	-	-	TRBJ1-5	TGTGCCAGCAGCTTAGGGGGGCAAGGAAATCAGCCCCAGCATTTT	CASSLGGQGNQPQHF
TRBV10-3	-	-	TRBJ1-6	TGTGCCATCAGTGAGGCGGCCCGAGGGACCGATTCACCCCTCCACTTT	CAISEAARGTDSPLHF
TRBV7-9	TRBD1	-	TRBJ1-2	TGTGCCAGCAGGATCTTACAGGGGGCGGTTGGCTACACCTTC	CASRILQGAVGYTF
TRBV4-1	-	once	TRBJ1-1	TGCGCCAGCACCACTCTGACGAGAACTGAAGCTTTCTTT	CASTTLTRTEAFF
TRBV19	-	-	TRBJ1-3	TGTGCCAGTAGTATCCTAGGCAACTCTGGAAACACCATATATTTT	CASSILGNSGNTIYF
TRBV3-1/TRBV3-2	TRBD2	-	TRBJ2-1	TGTGCCAGCAGCCGTAGCGGGGGGGCCGATGAGCAGTTCTTC	CASSRSGGADEQFF
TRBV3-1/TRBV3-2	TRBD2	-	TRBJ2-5	TGTGCCAGCAGCCAAGATCGGGGACTAGCGGGAGGGCAAGAGACCCAGTACTTC	CASSQDRGLAGGQETQYF
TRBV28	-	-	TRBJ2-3	TGTGCCAGCAGGGGGCCCTCGGGCACAGATACGCAGTATTTT	CASRGPSGTDTQYF
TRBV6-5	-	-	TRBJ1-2	TGTGCCAGCCATCCAGAAAACTATGGCTACACCTTC	CASHPENYGYTF
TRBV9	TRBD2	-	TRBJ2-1	TGTGCCAGCAGCGTAGCTGATGGGCGGGGGAAACTAGGGAGTGAGCAGTTCTTC	CASSVADGRGKLGSEQFF
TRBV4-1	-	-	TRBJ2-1	TGCGCCAGCAGCCAAGATCAAGGGGCGCGGTTCTTC	CASSQDQGARFF
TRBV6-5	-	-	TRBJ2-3	TGTGCCAGCAGCTCAAACACAGATACGCAGTATTTT	CASSSNTDTQYF
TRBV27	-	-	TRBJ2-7	TGTGCCAGCACCAGGGGACCCTCCTACGAGCAGTACTTC	CASTRGPSYEQYF
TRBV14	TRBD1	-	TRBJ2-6	TGTGCCAGCAGCCAAGAAGGGTTCGAGACAGGGATTGCTGGGGCCAACGTCCTGACTTTC	CASSQEGFETGIAGANVLTF
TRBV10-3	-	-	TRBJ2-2	TGTGCCATCACCCCGGGCCCTAACACCGGGGAGCTGTTTTTT	CAITPGPNTGELFF
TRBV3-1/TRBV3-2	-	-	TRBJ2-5	TGTGCCAGCAGAAGGACTCTGGGGGCCGGACTCCAAGAGACCCAGTACTTC	CASRRTLGAGLQETQYF
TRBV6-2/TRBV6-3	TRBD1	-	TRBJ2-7	TGTGCCAGCAGCCAAAGGGGGACAGTACGCTACGAGCAGTACTTC	CASSQRGTVRYEQYF
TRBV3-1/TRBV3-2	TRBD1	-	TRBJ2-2	TGTGCCAGCAGGGATTTCGACAGGGGAGTTTATACCGGGGAGCTGTTTTTT	CASRDFDRGVYTGELFF
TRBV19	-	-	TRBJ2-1	TGTGCCAGTAGTTCCCTTAGCGGAAAGGTTAAGAGTGAGCAGTTCTTC	CASSSLSGKVKSEQFF
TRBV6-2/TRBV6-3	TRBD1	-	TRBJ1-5	TGTGCCAGCAGTAAGGGCAGGGGGCGCGGGGAGCCCCAGCATTTT	CASSKGRGRGEPQHF
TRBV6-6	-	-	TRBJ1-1	TGTGCCAGCAGTTACTCTGGAGAATACGTTAAAGCTTTCTTT	CASSYSGEYVKAFF
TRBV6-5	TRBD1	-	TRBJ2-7	TGTGCCAGCACCCCGACAGGGGGCGACGAGCAGTACTTC	CASTPTGGDEQYF
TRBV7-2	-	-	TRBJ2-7	TGTGCCAGCAGCCGGGACGGCCCCTACGAGCAGTACTTC	CASSRDGPYEQYF
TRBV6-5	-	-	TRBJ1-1	TGTGCCAGCAGAAGGACGATCCAGATGAACACTGAAGCTTTCTTT	CASRRTIQMNTEAFF
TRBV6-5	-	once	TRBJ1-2	TGTGCCAGCAGTTACTCTGCGGGGAATGGCTACACCTTC	CASSYSAGNGYTF
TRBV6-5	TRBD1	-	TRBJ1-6	TGTGCCAGTGGACAGGGGGACAATTCACCCCTCCACTTT	CASGQGDNSPLHF
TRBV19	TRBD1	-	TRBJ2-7	TGTGCCAGCACAAACAAGACAGGGGGAGAGCAGTACTTC	CASTNKTGGEQYF
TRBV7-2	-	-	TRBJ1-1	TGTGCCAGCAGCTTAGGCGGGGACACTGAAGCTTTCTTT	CASSLGGDTEAFF
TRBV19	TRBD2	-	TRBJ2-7	TGTGCCAGTAGTGTCTATCCCAAGGGACTAGCGGGGCACTACGAGCAGTACTTC	CASSVYPKGLAGHYEQYF
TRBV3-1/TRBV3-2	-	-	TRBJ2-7	TGTGCCAGCAGCATAGATATTCTACTACGAGAGCAGTACTTC	CASSIDILLREQYF
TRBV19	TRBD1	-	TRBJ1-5	TGTGCCAGTAGTAAGGTCCCCCAGACAGGGTACAATCAGCCCCAGCATTTT	CASSKVPQTGYNQPQHF
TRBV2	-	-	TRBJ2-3	TGTGCCAGCAGTGAGGGATCCCCGGGTACGCAGTATTTT	CASSEGSPGTQYF
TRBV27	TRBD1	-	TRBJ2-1	TGTGCCAGCATAGGGACAGGGGGTTCGAATGAGCAGTTCTTC	CASIGTGGSNEQFF
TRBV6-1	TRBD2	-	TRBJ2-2	TGTGCCAGCAGTGGGCTAGCGGGAGGCCCAAACACCGGGGAGCTGTTTTTT	CASSGLAGGPNTGELFF
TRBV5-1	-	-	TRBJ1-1	TGCGCCAGCAGCTGGGGACACTCGAACACTGAAGCTTTCTTT	CASSWGHSNTEAFF
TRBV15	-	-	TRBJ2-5	TGTGCCACCAGCAGAGGGACTATTCAAGAGACCCAGTACTTC	CATSRGTIQETQYF
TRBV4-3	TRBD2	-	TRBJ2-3	TGCGCCAGCAGCCAAGATAGGCTAGCGGGGGCCACAGATACGCAGTATTTT	CASSQDRLAGATDTQYF
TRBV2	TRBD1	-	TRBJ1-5	TGTGCCAGCAGTGACTATGACAGGGATCAGCCCCAGCATTTT	CASSDYDRDQPQHF
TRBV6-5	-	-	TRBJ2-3	TGTGCCAGCACCCCATCCCCGGCGGATACGCAGTATTTT	CASTPSPADTQYF
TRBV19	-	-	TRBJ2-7	TGTGCCAGTAGAATGCTAGCTCATCCCGGTTACGAGCAGTACTTC	CASRMLAHPGYEQYF